The 21 T cell receptor beta chains listed next were all sequenced from one sample in a study of cytomegalovirus exposure and HLA in healthy donors. The PCR used 60 Vbeta and 13 Jbeta primers. Using immunoSEQ multiplex PCR, the repertoire was profiled, and TCRdb retains in-frame clones only, with some absent. The data show a few hundred thousand clones, with 81% seen just once and around 8% held by the top ten. The sequenced material came from PBMCs. Receptors were obtained from an older woman in good health and CMV-seropositive.

A single count supports this clone. The chain is built from TRBV5-1 and TRBJ2-5, with 12 positions matching TRBD2. V was pared by 5 bases and J by 2 bases, with 7 bases of the junction left unmatched. This CDR3 has 16 residues. CDR1 is SGHRS and CDR2 is YFSETQ in the germline V gene. The CDR3 protein is CASSGTSGLSQETQYF. The CDR3 DNA is TGCGCCAGCAGTGGGACTAGCGGGTTATCTCAAGAGACCCAGTACTTC.

The chain uses TRBV5-4 and TRBJ1-2; possible D gene TRBD1, 6 bases. With 4 bases removed from V and 5 bases from J, the gap between germline ends came to 21 bases. This CDR3 has 16 amino acids. Germline CDR1 SGHNT, CDR2 YYREEE (reference sequence). The CDR3 coding sequence is TGTGCCAGCAGCCGGGGGGCGCAGGGCGGAATGTATGGCTACACCTTC. Translated, it gives CASSRGAQGGMYGYTF.

The CDR3 nucleotides are TGTGCCACCAGCAGAGTCGTAACTAGCGGGAGTATTGAGCAGTTCTTC. Its protein is CATSRVVTSGSIEQFF. V is TRBV15 and J is TRBJ2-1; 11 nucleotides match TRBD2. CDR3 size: 16 residues. CDR1 and CDR2 from the germline V gene are LNHNV and YYDKDF (reference sequence). V lost 1 base, J lost 9 bases, and 8 bases stayed unmatched.

This chain links TRBV5-6 with TRBJ1-5; D gene unclear. The CDR3 totals 15 residues. V shed 1 base and J shed 6 bases, with 14 bases lying between them. Germline V gene sequence: CDR1 SGHDT, CDR2 YYEEEE. CDR3: CASSLSGYLAQPQHF. CDR3 DNA sequence: TGTGCCAGCAGCTTGTCCGGGTATCTTGCTCAGCCCCAGCATTTT.

This sequence joins TRBV10-2 and TRBJ2-7, with 8 bases matching TRBD1. Germline CDR1 WSHSY, CDR2 SAAADI. Trimming cost V 8 bases and J 7 bases; bases outside gene matches: 16. The length of the CDR3 is 15 residues. In nucleotides, the CDR3 is TGCGCCAGCGGTTCATTAGACAGGGGTGTAGGGGAGCAGTACTTC. It specifies CASGSLDRGVGEQYF.

The chain has TRBV5-4 and TRBJ2-5; 9 bases agree with TRBD1. V shed 3 bases, J shed 1 base, and the junction held 7 bases outside the gene matches. This CDR3 spans 16 amino acids. The germline V gene encodes CDR1 SGHNT and CDR2 YYREEE (reference sequence). CDR3 loop: CASSSGQGGGQETQYF. The CDR3 DNA is TGTGCCAGCAGCTCGGGACAGGGAGGGGGCCAAGAGACCCAGTACTTC.

The chain joins TRBV29-1 to TRBJ1-5, with 9 bases matching TRBD1. Germline V gene sequence: CDR1 SQVTM, CDR2 ANQGSEA. This CDR3 region has 14 residues. Trimming took 8 bases from V and 1 from J; bases not matched to a gene: 6. In DNA, the CDR3 is TGCAGCATATCACAGGGGGCCAGCAATCAGCCCCAGCATTTT. It translates to CSISQGASNQPQHF.

V usage is TRBV7-9 and J usage is TRBJ2-3; D gene uncertain. From germline, CDR1 is SEHNR and CDR2 FQNEAQ (reference sequence). V dropped 3 bases and J dropped 2 bases, with 9 bases sitting between them. This CDR3 spans 14 amino acids. The chain's CDR3 is CASSFDLDTDTQYF. In DNA form, the CDR3 reads TGTGCCAGCAGCTTTGATTTAGACACAGATACGCAGTATTTT.

The CDR3 here is CASSLGLAGGSISDTQYF. The CDR3 nucleotides are TGTGCCAGCAGCTTGGGACTAGCGGGAGGGTCCATTTCAGATACGCAGTATTTT. This chain links TRBV5-4 with TRBJ2-3, with 14 bases identical to TRBD2. Trimming removed 0 bases from V and 4 bases from J; junction bases left unmatched: 7. There are 18 residues in the CDR3. Germline V lookup: CDR1 SGHNT, CDR2 YYREEE (reference sequence).

The chain is built from TRBV19 and TRBJ2-5; the D gene is possibly TRBD2 (6 bases). CDR1 and CDR2 from the germline V gene are LNHDA and SQIVND (reference sequence). The CDR3 is made up of 12 amino acids. The V and J ends lost 3 bases and 4 bases respectively, with 6 bases between them. In nucleotides, the CDR3 is TGTGCCAGTAGTATGGGAGGAGAGACCCAGTACTTC. It yields the protein CASSMGGETQYF.

The genes are TRBV7-6 and TRBJ2-1; D perhaps matches TRBD2 (5 bases). This CDR3 spans 15 amino acids. The ends were cut back, 6 bases at V and 7 bases at J, with 19 bases in the middle. Germline CDR1 is SGHVS and CDR2 is FNYEAQ. The CDR3 sequence: CASRLGSDLENEQFF. In DNA, the CDR3 is TGTGCCAGCAGGCTGGGGAGTGATTTGGAAAATGAGCAGTTCTTC.

As for this clone: Different DNA sequences within this sample yield the same CDR3. This rearrangement joins TRBV14 to TRBJ1-1; 8 bases match TRBD1. CDR3 length: 12 amino acids. Germline V lookup: CDR1 SGHDN, CDR2 FVKESK. After removal of 5 bases from V and 4 bases from J, the junction contained 0 bases not matched to a gene. For the CDR3, the DNA is TGTGCCAGCAGCACAGGGGGCACTGAAGCTTTCTTT. This gives the protein CASSTGGTEAFF.

This chain uses TRBV27 with TRBJ2-7; 7 positions agree with TRBD1. The trim removed 1 base at V and 3 bases at J, leaving 3 bases unmatched. Germline V lookup: CDR1 MNHEY, CDR2 SMNVEV (reference sequence). CDR3 length equals 14 residues. The CDR3 nucleotides read TGTGCCAGCAGTTTATATCACAGGGGCTACGAGCAGTACTTC. It codes for CASSLYHRGYEQYF.

The chain has TRBV6-5 and TRBJ1-6; TRBD1 might be the D (5 bases). V was trimmed by 2 bases and J by 7 bases, leaving 12 bases between them. The CDR3 has 15 residues. Germline V gives CDR1 MNHEY, CDR2 SVGAGI. The CDR3 bases are TGTGCCAGCAGTTACGCTGCTCAGGGAAATTCACCCCTCCACTTT. Translation gives CASSYAAQGNSPLHF.

J is TRBJ2-2 and V is TRBV4-2; 7 bases match TRBD2. The trim removed 0 bases at V and 6 bases at J, leaving 7 bases unmatched. Germline values: CDR1 LGHNA, CDR2 YNFKEQ. This CDR3 has 16 amino acids. DNA for the CDR3: TGTGCCAGCAGCCAAGATTGGGCGGGAGAGGCCGGGGAGCTGTTTTTT. Translation: CASSQDWAGEAGELFF.

V is TRBV11-2 and J is TRBJ1-2, with 7 bases fitting TRBD1. The V and J ends lost 1 base and 0 bases, in that order; junction bases with no gene match: 8. In germline, CDR1 is SGHAT, CDR2 FQNNGV. The CDR3 runs to 17 residues. The CDR3 here is CASSLGIWTGPNYGYTF. The CDR3 DNA reads as TGTGCCAGCAGCTTAGGGATTTGGACAGGCCCTAACTATGGCTACACCTTC.

The rearrangement uses TRBV5-1 and TRBJ1-1; D is perhaps TRBD1 (5 bases). With 2 bases removed from V and 0 bases from J, the gap between germline ends came to 8 bases. The CDR3 has 14 residues. Germline V gene sequence: CDR1 SGHRS, CDR2 YFSETQ. The DNA for the CDR3 is TGCGCCAGCAGCTTCGACAGCGTGAACACTGAAGCTTTCTTT. Amino acids: CASSFDSVNTEAFF.

V usage is TRBV25-1 and J usage is TRBJ2-7, with 9 bases matching TRBD1. V lost 8 bases and J lost 4; bases outside the gene matches: 6. The CDR3 loop spans 13 amino acids. Per the germline V gene, CDR1 is MGHDK and CDR2 is SYGVNS. In DNA, the CDR3 is TGTGCCAGCGGAAGACAGGGGGATTACGAGCAGTACTTC. Its translation is CASGRQGDYEQYF.

V usage is TRBV5-5 and J usage is TRBJ2-3, with 8 bases that match TRBD1. Germline-derived CDR1 and CDR2 are SGHKS and YYEKEE (reference sequence). V dropped 4 bases and J dropped 10; count of bases not matched to a gene: 14. CDR3 length: 15 amino acids. The CDR3 nucleotides read TGTGCCAGCAGCCCACCAATACAACGGACAGGGTCGCAGTATTTT. Translated: CASSPPIQRTGSQYF.

The chain links TRBV5-8 to TRBJ1-2; D possibly corresponds to TRBD1 (5 bases). This CDR3 spans 14 amino acids. Germline assignment: CDR1 SGHTS and CDR2 YDEGEE. Trimming took off 3 bases at V and 8 bases at J, with 17 bases between the two ends. The CDR3 DNA follows: TGTGCCAGCAGCTGGCGACAAGGTCGGACAGGCTACACCTTC. It translates to CASSWRQGRTGYTF.

The chain couples TRBV4-2 to TRBJ2-7; D gene unclear. V gave up 0 bases and J gave up 2 bases, with 14 bases separating them. This CDR3 contains 16 residues. Per the germline V gene, CDR1 is LGHNA and CDR2 is YNFKEQ. The CDR3 loop reads CASSQDETKPPYEQYF. For the CDR3, the DNA is TGTGCCAGCAGCCAAGATGAAACGAAGCCCCCCTACGAGCAGTACTTC.